This T cell receptor beta chain was captured in a study of response to subunit inactivated influenza vaccine. Regarding the study as a whole: Authors suggested each seasonal flu vaccination may recruit only limited numbers of new T cells.

From germline, CDR1 is LGHNA and CDR2 YNFKEQ. Trimming took 2 bases from V and 1 from J, leaving 20 bases between them. This CDR3 contains 18 residues. For this clonotype: What it binds is unknown.

One entry per CDR3 protein results from TCRdb running MiXCR on the RT-PCR reads. Of about half a million distinct CDR3 sequences in the sample, around 8% were seen once. The input for sequencing was PBMCs from blood, taken around 2 years after vaccination. The chain carries TRBV4-2 and TRBJ2-5; the D call may be TRBD1 or TRBD2 (7 bases each). This clonotype was obtained from a man between 45 and 75 years old who received an inactivated influenza vaccine. The CDR3 protein is CASSQIRGQGGSQETQYF. CDR3 sequence (DNA): TGTGCCAGCAGCCAAATTAGGGGGCAGGGGGGGAGCCAAGAGACCCAGTACTTC.